The present T cell receptor (beta chain) was sequenced within a study of lymphopenia after photon versus proton radiotherapy. Assay: immunoSEQ multiplex PCR; the TCRdb copy retains only in-frame clones and omits some. This table has 68,000 or so clones, around 90% appearing once. Study-wide results and limits: Relative stability marked proton patients; photon patients lost diversity and naive cells. In patients who died, overall survival fell as post-nadir TCR diversity dropped more. Oligoclonal CD8+ Temra expansion after nadir drove photon patients' diversity drop. Only patients who died were analyzed for survival; proton advantage is unproven.

A remark on this clone: Its specificity is not known.

This receptor was taken from a woman in her sixties or seventies with pancreatic cancer. The sample in question was peripheral blood, obtained from a patient treated with photon-based radiotherapy.

CDR3 protein: CASSPRVVNSGANVLTF. CDR3 coding DNA: TGTGCCAGCAGCCCCAGGGTAGTAAACTCTGGGGCCAACGTCCTGACTTTC. This chain connects TRBV5-8 to TRBJ2-6; D perhaps matches TRBD1 (5 bases). The germline CDR1 and CDR2 sequences are SGHTS and YDEGEE. V was pared by 4 bases and J by 0 bases, with 14 bases between. CDR3 length: 17 amino acids.